What follows are 24 T cell receptor beta chains derived from one specimen sequenced in a study of blood T cell repertoires in COVID-19. Measured with immunoSEQ multiplex PCR; TCRdb has only the in-frame clones, and not every one. The profile shows approximately 170,000 clones, almost 85% of them singletons. The specimen sequenced was peripheral blood. These receptors were obtained from an elderly woman with COVID-19, enrolled during active disease.

J is TRBJ1-3 and V is TRBV29-1; perhaps TRBD1 as D (5 bases). Germline lookup yields CDR1 SQVTM and CDR2 ANQGSEA. CDR3 length: 13 residues. Trimming shortened V by 2 bases and J by 8 bases, and 13 bases separated the two germline ends. CDR3 in DNA: TGCAGCGTTGAACCCCCAGGGATGGACACCATATATTTT. It yields the protein CSVEPPGMDTIYF.

The chain links TRBV5-1 to TRBJ2-7, with D possibly TRBD1 on 6 matching bases. Trimming pared 4 bases from V and 2 bases from J, leaving 13 bases between. The CDR3 contains 14 residues. Germline CDR1 SGHRS, CDR2 YFSETQ. The CDR3 spells CASSPDGQTYEQYF. The CDR3 DNA is TGCGCCAGCAGCCCAGACGGACAGACCTACGAGCAGTACTTC.

The chain is built from TRBV4-1 and TRBJ2-1; D is uncertain. The germline V gene encodes CDR1 MGHRA and CDR2 YSYEKL. Trimming took 1 base from V and 7 from J, leaving 8 bases between them. The CDR3 sequence is 13 residues long. The CDR3 spells CASSQVSRNEQFF. The CDR3 DNA reads as TGCGCCAGCAGCCAAGTATCTAGGAATGAGCAGTTCTTC.

In this sample, this clone turned up a few times. The chain uses TRBV20-1 and TRBJ2-7; 9 nucleotides line up with TRBD2. There are 16 residues in the CDR3. CDR1 and CDR2 (germline): DFQATT, SNEGSKA (reference sequence). V dropped 3 bases and J dropped 0; count of bases not matched to a gene: 9. The CDR3 DNA follows: TGCAGTGCTAGTCCGCTAGCGGGGTTAAACTCCTACGAGCAGTACTTC. Protein: CSASPLAGLNSYEQYF.

The chain is built from TRBV13 and TRBJ1-3; unclear D gene. This CDR3 comprises 14 residues. Trimming stripped 0 bases from V and 4 bases from J, with 7 bases between. Germline CDR1 reads PRHDT; CDR2 reads FYEKMQ (reference sequence). The CDR3 is CASSLGVRGNTIYF. The CDR3 DNA follows: TGTGCCAGCAGCTTAGGGGTACGGGGAAACACCATATATTTT.

The V gene is TRBV19, the J gene TRBJ2-7; no definite D call. This CDR3 is built from 11 residues. Trimming pared 6 bases from V and 6 bases from J, leaving 9 bases between. Germline CDR1 reads LNHDA; CDR2 reads SQIVND (reference sequence). CDR3: CASRAGSEQYF. In DNA form, the CDR3 reads TGTGCCAGTAGAGCTGGTAGCGAGCAGTACTTC.

The V call is TRBV7-2, the J call TRBJ2-3; 12 bases align to TRBD2. The CDR3 consists of 16 residues. The germline gives CDR1 SGHTA, CDR2 FQGNSA. V was pared by 5 bases and J by 5 bases, with 8 bases of the junction left unmatched. CDR3 DNA sequence: TGTGCCAGCAGCGCGACACTAGCGGGGGGCGGAGATACGCAGTATTTT. It translates to CASSATLAGGGDTQYF.

V and J are TRBV23-1 and TRBJ2-1; D may be TRBD1 (6 bases). TRBV23-1 is designated an ORF whose function remains uncertain. Trimming cost V 9 bases and J 7 bases, with 16 bases left between them. The CDR3 length is 13 residues. The CDR3, as DNA: TGCGCCAGTTATGGGGGCGCGTGGAATGAGCAGTTCTTC. Encoded protein: CASYGGAWNEQFF.

This clone was found once. The chain carries TRBV24-1 and TRBJ2-3; 7 nucleotides agree with TRBD2. This CDR3 region has 19 residues. The germline gives CDR1 KGHDR, CDR2 SFDVKD. The V segment lost 1 base and the J segment 1 base; nucleotides outside the gene matches: 13. CDR3 nucleotides: TGTGCCACCAGTGATTTCCAGCTCGGGGGGATGTTCGGCACAGATACGCAGTATTTT. This encodes CATSDFQLGGMFGTDTQYF.

This chain connects TRBV2 to TRBJ2-7, with TRBD2 matching 7 bases. The CDR3 sequence is 14 residues long. In germline, CDR1 is SNHLY, CDR2 FYNNEI. Losses at the gene ends were 7 bases for V and 1 base for J; bases not matched to a gene: 7. CDR3 nucleotide sequence: TGTGCCAGCATCCAACTAGCGCCTTCCTACGAGCAGTACTTC. This translates into CASIQLAPSYEQYF.

The genes are TRBV6-7 and TRBJ2-5, with a weak D call TRBD1 (5 bases). TRBV6-7 is recorded as an ORF, its role being uncertain. Trimming cost V 4 bases and J 0 bases, with 6 bases left between them. The CDR3 has 13 amino acids. CDR3 sequence (DNA): TGTGCCAGCAGTTTGACAGACCAAGAGACCCAGTACTTC. Translated, it gives CASSLTDQETQYF.

This chain uses TRBV27 with TRBJ2-1; 9 bases agree with TRBD2. CDR3 length: 17 residues. V trimming: 7 bases; J trimming: 5 bases; junction bases outside the gene matches: 15. Germline V gene sequence: CDR1 MNHEY, CDR2 SMNVEV (reference sequence). CDR3: CASKGLAGTLPNNEQFF. The CDR3, as DNA: TGTGCCAGCAAAGGCCTAGCGGGGACACTACCCAACAATGAGCAGTTCTTC.

The chain carries TRBV18 and TRBJ2-5, with 7 bases lining up with TRBD1. The CDR3 runs to 17 residues. Germline values: CDR1 KGHSH, CDR2 LQKENI. Unmatched junction bases numbered 15, after V lost 3 bases and J lost 5 bases. CDR3 region: CASSPSVKGTDRETQYF. The CDR3 DNA reads TGTGCCAGCTCACCCTCGGTGAAGGGGACAGATAGGGAGACCCAGTACTTC.

The chain joins TRBV19 to TRBJ1-2; TRBD1 matches at 7 bases. CDR3 length: 13 residues. J lost 2 bases, V lost 5 bases, and 2 bases had no gene match. Germline-derived CDR1 and CDR2 are LNHDA and SQIVND (reference sequence). CDR3 nucleotide sequence: TGTGCCAGTAGTTGGGGACAGAACTATGGCTACACCTTC. Translating it yields CASSWGQNYGYTF.

The chain is built from TRBV7-8 and TRBJ1-5; a weak D match, TRBD1 (5 bases). This CDR3 spans 15 amino acids. In germline, CDR1 is SGHVS, CDR2 FQNEAQ. V was trimmed by 2 bases and J by 4 bases, leaving 12 bases between them. The CDR3: CASSLLGVRNQPQHF. In DNA, the CDR3 is TGTGCCAGCAGCTTACTAGGGGTGAGAAATCAGCCCCAGCATTTT.

Comment on this clone: In the same sample, other DNA sequences code for this CDR3. The chain has TRBV7-2 and TRBJ1-2; 8 bases fit TRBD1. V shed 5 bases, J shed 4 bases, and the junction held 3 bases outside the gene matches. The CDR3 extends over 13 amino acids. Germline CDR1 is SGHTA and CDR2 is FQGNSA. CDR3: CASSPTGGYGYTF. DNA for the CDR3: TGTGCCAGCAGCCCTACAGGGGGCTATGGCTACACCTTC.

This clone was picked up one time. One junction end does not reproduce the germline sequence, and a read error may be involved. V usage is TRBV7-7 and J usage is TRBJ2-4, with TRBD2 as a possible D gene (6 bases). The germline V gene has CDR1 SSHAT and CDR2 FNYEAQ (reference sequence). This CDR3 spans 18 amino acids. The DNA of the CDR3 is TGTGCTAGCAGCTTAAAGGGCAGGAAGGCGGGGGCCAAAAACATTCAGTACTTC. It translates to CASSLKGRKAGAKNIQYF.

This clone was counted between two and nine times. V usage is TRBV19 and J usage is TRBJ2-7, with 11 bases lining up with TRBD2. The CDR3 runs to 16 residues. CDR1 is LNHDA and CDR2 is SQIVND in the germline V gene (reference sequence). After removal of 3 bases from V and 3 bases from J, the junction contained 7 bases not matched to a gene. In DNA, the CDR3 is TGTGCCAGTAGTATGGTTAGCGGGAGGGCGATCTACGAGCAGTACTTC. It yields the protein CASSMVSGRAIYEQYF.

This CDR3 reads CASSYGLAGGSNEQFF. The CDR3 nucleotides read TGTGCCAGCAGTTACGGACTAGCGGGGGGATCCAATGAGCAGTTCTTC. The chain is built from TRBV6-2 or TRBV6-3 and TRBJ2-1; 14 bases fit TRBD2. The germline CDR1 and CDR2 sequences are MNHEY and SVGEGT. V dropped 2 bases and J dropped 6; count of bases not matched to a gene: 3. CDR3 length equals 16 residues.

This sequence joins TRBV6-5 and TRBJ2-1; D perhaps matches TRBD1 (6 bases). With 8 bases removed from V and 7 bases from J, the gap between germline ends came to 21 bases. CDR3 size: 15 residues. Per germline, CDR1 MNHEY and CDR2 SVGAGI. The CDR3 spells CASYPTGFVPNEQFF. CDR3 coding DNA: TGTGCCAGCTACCCCACAGGGTTCGTACCGAATGAGCAGTTCTTC.

As concerns this clone: The sample holds other DNA sequences that translate to the same CDR3. The J gene is TRBJ2-5, the V gene TRBV19, with a possible D match to TRBD1 (6 bases). V was cut by 2 bases and J by 5 bases, with 9 bases left in between. Germline V gene lookup returns CDR1 LNHDA and CDR2 SQIVND (reference sequence). This CDR3 contains 13 residues. The CDR3 DNA reads TGTGCCAGTAGTATACAGGGGTCGGAGACCCAGTACTTC. Its protein is CASSIQGSETQYF.

This clone appeared a few times. The chain carries TRBV2 and TRBJ2-3; TRBD2 might be the D (5 bases). V shed 7 bases and J shed 2 bases, with 13 bases lying between them. From germline, CDR1 is SNHLY and CDR2 FYNNEI. The CDR3 runs to 14 residues. The CDR3, as DNA: TGTGCCAGCAAGGAGCGGCCTGTCACAGATACGCAGTATTTT. Its protein is CASKERPVTDTQYF.

This chain connects TRBV29-1 to TRBJ2-5, with D maybe TRBD2 (5 bases). The CDR3 has 13 residues. The ends were cut back, 7 bases at V and 4 bases at J, with 16 bases in the middle. The V gene's germline CDR1 is SQVTM and CDR2 ANQGSEA. In DNA, the CDR3 is TGCAGCGCCGAGGTTGGAGGAGCAGAGACCCAGTACTTC. Protein product: CSAEVGGAETQYF.

CDR3 residues: CASSGQYREAQETQYF. CDR3 DNA sequence: TGTGCCAGCAGCGGTCAATACCGGGAGGCTCAAGAGACCCAGTACTTC. The V gene is TRBV9, the J gene TRBJ2-5, with 7 bases lining up with TRBD2. The V gene's germline CDR1 is SGDLS and CDR2 YYNGEE. The CDR3 runs to 16 residues. The ends lost 3 bases at V and 2 bases at J; junction bases unmatched: 10.